The 16 T cell receptor beta chains reported below all come from one sample, sequenced in a study of cytomegalovirus exposure and HLA in healthy donors. Profiled with immunoSEQ multiplex PCR; TCRdb holds only in-frame clones, not every one. The repertoire includes about 130,000 clones, approximately 90% of them detected once, and 6.2% sits in the top ten. The specimen was PBMCs. Receptors were obtained from a woman younger than 45 in good health and CMV-seropositive.

This chain uses TRBV29-1 with TRBJ1-1, with TRBD1 as a possible D gene (5 bases). V was shortened by 8 bases and J by 0 bases, with 13 bases between the two germline ends. CDR1 and CDR2 (germline): SQVTM, ANQGSEA. This CDR3 comprises 13 residues. Here the CDR3 reads CSFRPTVNTEAFF. For the CDR3, the DNA is TGCAGCTTCCGACCGACAGTGAACACTGAAGCTTTCTTT.

V gene TRBV7-9 combines with J gene TRBJ1-5; D call uncertain. Germline V gene data show CDR1 as SEHNR and CDR2 as FQNEAQ (reference sequence). The V end lost 5 bases, the J end lost 6 bases, and 8 bases lay between the germline ends. The CDR3 is 12 amino acids. CDR3 sequence: CASSVESQPQHF. DNA of the CDR3: TGTGCCAGCAGCGTCGAGAGTCAGCCCCAGCATTTT.

CDR3 protein: CASSLTATAYNEQFF. The CDR3 DNA is TGTGCCAGCAGCCTAACAGCCACCGCCTACAATGAGCAGTTCTTC. The chain recombines TRBV11-2 with TRBJ2-1; D is undetermined. CDR1 is SGHAT and CDR2 is FQNNGV in the germline V gene. The V gene lost 5 bases and the J gene lost 2 bases, with 13 bases spanning the gap. The CDR3 consists of 15 residues.

The chain uses TRBV28 and TRBJ1-3; the match to TRBD1 covers 9 bases. The CDR3 has 17 amino acids. Germline CDR1 MDHEN, CDR2 SYDVKM. J lost 0 bases, V lost 5 bases, and 8 bases had no gene match. Written as DNA, the CDR3 is TGTGCCAGCAGTGAAACAGGGGGCCCTTTCTCTGGAAACACCATATATTTT. It is translated as CASSETGGPFSGNTIYF.

The gene calls are TRBV4-2 and TRBJ2-1, with 7 bases that match TRBD2. In germline, CDR1 is LGHNA, CDR2 YNFKEQ. The CDR3 length is 11 residues. V was clipped by 3 bases and J by 10 bases; unmatched bases: 0. This CDR3 is CASSHSGEQFF. The CDR3 nucleotides read TGTGCCAGCAGCCATAGCGGGGAGCAGTTCTTC.

The CDR3: CASSLTGSEQFF. CDR3 bases: TGTGCCAGCAGCTTAACAGGGAGTGAGCAGTTCTTC. V usage is TRBV7-8 and J usage is TRBJ2-1, with a weak D call TRBD1 (6 bases). The CDR3 loop spans 12 amino acids. V dropped 2 bases and J dropped 9 bases, with 8 bases sitting between them. CDR1 and CDR2 from the germline V gene are SGHVS and FQNEAQ.

This CDR3 is CASSLADSSLLYNEQFF. Here the CDR3 DNA reads TGCGCCAGCAGCTTAGCCGACAGCAGCCTACTGTACAATGAGCAGTTCTTC. The gene calls are TRBV5-1 and TRBJ2-1; D might be TRBD1 (5 bases). CDR1 is SGHRS, CDR2 YFSETQ, per germline. The CDR3 contains 17 residues. V shed 2 bases and J shed 4 bases, with 19 bases lying between them.

The table lists this clone with a count of one. The chain recombines TRBV18 with TRBJ1-5, with TRBD1 matching over 9 bases. Germline CDR1 KGHSH, CDR2 LQKENI. The CDR3 runs to 17 residues. After removal of 3 bases from V and 4 bases from J, the junction contained 10 bases not matched to a gene. The CDR3 protein is CASSPETGGLSNQPQHF. The CDR3 DNA is TGTGCCAGCTCACCGGAGACAGGGGGATTATCGAATCAGCCCCAGCATTTT.

The chain employs TRBV7-6 and TRBJ2-1; possibly TRBD2 for D (6 bases). Trimming pared 4 bases from V and 2 bases from J, leaving 12 bases between. Per the germline V gene, CDR1 is SGHVS and CDR2 is FNYEAQ. The CDR3 loop spans 15 amino acids. CDR3 in amino acids: CASSYLGEAYNEQFF. The DNA for the CDR3 is TGTGCCAGCAGCTACCTAGGGGAGGCCTACAATGAGCAGTTCTTC.

V and J are TRBV5-1 and TRBJ2-7; the D gene is possibly TRBD2 (5 bases). The V end was cut by 1 base, the J end by 5 bases, with 7 bases between. Germline V gene sequence: CDR1 SGHRS, CDR2 YFSETQ. The CDR3 extends over 12 amino acids. Here the CDR3 DNA reads TGCGCCAGCAGCTTGTTCGGGGACGAGCAGTACTTC. It codes for CASSLFGDEQYF.

The chain links TRBV5-1 to TRBJ1-1; D call uncertain. CDR1 and CDR2 (germline): SGHRS, YFSETQ. The CDR3 length is 14 residues. V was cut by 4 bases and J by 4 bases, with 14 bases left in between. In nucleotides, the CDR3 is TGCGCCAGCAGCAACGACATCACTTTCACTGAAGCTTTCTTT. Translation: CASSNDITFTEAFF.

This chain uses TRBV9 with TRBJ2-3; TRBD2 agrees at 10 bases. Germline CDR1 SGDLS, CDR2 YYNGEE. The length of the CDR3 is 14 residues. V shed 7 bases and J 5 bases; nucleotides not matched to a gene: 7. The CDR3 reads CASGRTSGLDTQYF. CDR3 DNA sequence: TGTGCCAGCGGGAGGACTAGCGGTTTAGATACGCAGTATTTT.

The chain carries TRBV25-1 and TRBJ2-4; D is unresolved. The CDR3 contains 14 residues. Trimming stripped 5 bases from V and 5 bases from J, with 13 bases between. Germline CDR1 reads MGHDK; CDR2 reads SYGVNS. CDR3 nucleotide sequence: TGTGCCAGCAGTCCCAGGTGGTCGGAAAACATTCAGTACTTC. Its translation: CASSPRWSENIQYF.

The chain employs TRBV5-1 and TRBJ2-3; TRBD1 might be the D (6 bases). The CDR3 is made up of 13 amino acids. Germline V gene data show CDR1 as SGHRS and CDR2 as YFSETQ. V lost 4 bases to trimming and J lost 1 base, with 7 bases between them. The CDR3 sequence is CASSEGGTDTQYF. CDR3 DNA sequence: TGCGCCAGCAGCGAGGGGGGCACAGATACGCAGTATTTT.

V and J are TRBV11-2 and TRBJ2-5; D is ambiguous. Trimming pared 2 bases from V and 5 bases from J, leaving 15 bases between. This CDR3 spans 15 amino acids. Germline CDR1 is SGHAT and CDR2 is FQNNGV. Here the CDR3 DNA reads TGTGCCAGCAGCTTATTCTCAGCCCCCGGGGAGACCCAGTACTTC. It specifies CASSLFSAPGETQYF. The variable domain in full, with the rest retrieved from reference TRBV11-2 and TRBJ2-5, is EAGVAQSPRYKIIEKRQSVAFWCNPISGHATLYWYQQILGQGPKLLIQFQNNGVVDDSQLPKDRFSAERLKGVDSTLKIQPAKLEDSAVYLCASSLFSAPGETQYFGPGTRLLVL.

The CDR3 DNA is TGTGCCAGTAGTAGCCGGACAGCAAATTCACCCCTCCACTTT. Protein sequence: CASSSRTANSPLHF. The chain joins TRBV19 to TRBJ1-6; weak D call: TRBD1 (6 bases). Trimming cost V 4 bases and J 7 bases, with 11 bases left between them. This CDR3 has 14 amino acids. Germline lookup yields CDR1 LNHDA and CDR2 SQIVND (reference sequence).